The clone carrying this T cell receptor beta chain was recorded once. The antigen is unknown. Treatment described: over 15 received Ad26.COV2.S at low or high dose, single or two shots; a few received placebo; per-sample allocation not given. Sampling happened 63 days after the first vaccine or placebo injection. The assay was immunoSEQ multiplex PCR, and TCRdb's table has in-frame clones only and misses some. This table has about 400,000 clones, about 88% appearing once. This entry is derived from a study of Ad26.COV2.S vaccination and SARS-CoV-2 variants. Study-wide background: Within the COV1001 Ad26.COV2.S trial arm, the donor was enrolled. Study-wide findings and caveats: Measurements of TCR breadth and depth may have given underestimates of the total T cell responses. Vaccinated individuals (as opposed to placebo recipients) had higher spike-specific TCR breadth. Following vaccination, spike-specific CD8+ and CD4+ T cell responses reportedly exhibited substantial breadth.

The CDR3 extends over 16 amino acids. V was pared by 4 bases and J by 0 bases, with 14 bases between. Germline CDR1 and CDR2: SGHKS and YYEKEE (reference sequence). The sequence was obtained from a person between 18 and 65 years old who received the Ad26.COV2.S COVID-19 vaccine or a placebo. Specimen: peripheral blood, collected in a trial of Ad26.COV2.S vaccine versus placebo. The J gene is TRBJ1-5, the V gene TRBV5-5; the D is unclear. CDR3: CASSPGPSYSNQPQHF. The CDR3, as DNA: TGTGCCAGCAGCCCCGGGCCTTCTTATAGCAATCAGCCCCAGCATTTT. The variable domain in full, with the rest retrieved from reference TRBV5-5 and TRBJ1-5, is DAGVTQSPTHLIKTRGQQVTLRCSPISGHKSVSWYQQVLGQGPQFIFQYYEKEERGRGNFPDRFSARQFPNYSSELNVNALLLGDSALYLCASSPGPSYSNQPQHFGDGTRLSIL.